A single T cell receptor (beta chain) is shown here with its context. What it binds is not known. Read sequence stops 3 residues before the CDR3 end, and the germline J gene provides the missing end. The sample is drawn from a study of T cells in women clearing cervical HPV infection. Regarding the study as a whole: It is unknown whether associations predate infection; no effector/memory or HPV-specific sorting.

Trimming removed 6 bases from V and 0 bases from J, with 5 bases in between. This CDR3 has 12 residues. Germline CDR1 LGHDT, CDR2 YNNKEL (reference sequence). Method: immunoSEQ multiplex PCR; TCRdb's copy keeps in-frame clones and lacks some. The sample features 25,000 to 35,000 clones, with about 6.4% in its top ten. This TCR was sampled from a woman aged 18 to 75 with a cervical HPV16 infection that either progressed to CIN3+ or cleared (not recorded which). The sample taken for sequencing was blood buffy coat. The rearrangement joins TRBV3-1 (or the pseudogene TRBV3-2) to TRBJ1-1; D ambiguous. The DNA read from the CDR3 is TGTGCCAGCAGGAGCTTGAACACTGAA. Translation gives CASRSLNTE. The complete CDR3 protein is CASRSLNTEAFF.